This T cell receptor beta chain was sequenced during a study of T-cell reconstitution after alpha-beta-depleted transplantation in children. Concerning this clonotype itself: Its specificity is unknown.

Molecular barcoding with unique molecular identifiers was used for the TCRbeta library. MiXCR was run by TCRdb on the PCR reads, yielding one entry per CDR3 protein. The sample lists approximately 110,000 distinct CDR3 sequences, over 9% occurring once. General study results and limits: The study traced high day-60 TCRbeta diversity in some patients to surviving recipient T cells and thymic progenitors. Newly generated T cells supplied most T-cell counts and diversity one year post-transplant.

CDR1 is DFQATT, CDR2 SNEGSKA, per germline (reference sequence). The CDR3 runs to 15 residues. The V and J ends lost 3 bases and 7 bases, in that order; junction bases with no gene match: 6. The gene calls are TRBV20-1 and TRBJ2-1; TRBD2 aligns across 13 bases. This receptor was identified in a boy aged 2-9 years with acute lymphoblastic leukemia, due to receive a stem cell transplant. The input for sequencing was PBMCs, taken before TCRalphabeta/CD19-depleted stem cell transplant. The CDR3 here is CSARTSGRSSNEQFF. CDR3 sequence (DNA): TGCAGTGCTAGGACTAGCGGGAGGTCCTCAAATGAGCAGTTCTTC.